This T cell receptor (beta chain) was sequenced during a study of PD-L1 blockade in urothelial cancer. The overall study: When patients started atezolizumab at some point between 2013 and 2015, it was given at 1,200 mg intravenously every 3 weeks. Most of the 29 patients were men with bladder-origin urothelial cancer. Blood analysis took place 3 weeks (second dose) and 6 weeks after treatment start. Each blood sample yielded a median of about 150,000 T cells.

The method was immunoSEQ multiplex PCR; TCRdb's version includes in-frame clones alone and lacks a portion of them. The table records roughly 50,000 clones, roughly 77% of them present only once. This CDR3 is built from 15 residues. Germline V gives CDR1 LGHNA, CDR2 YSLEER. V lost 0 bases to trimming and J lost 6 bases; unmatched junction nucleotides: 6. The chain recombines TRBV4-3 with TRBJ2-3; 7 nucleotides line up with TRBD2. The receptor was derived from a man between 70 and 80 years old with urothelial cancer. The sample here was PBMCs, taken around atezolizumab (anti-PD-L1) treatment. CDR3 residues: CASSQELRESDTQYF. CDR3 bases: TGCGCCAGCAGCCAAGAACTGCGGGAGTCGGATACGCAGTATTTT.